This entry lists 2 T cell receptor beta chains sequenced from one sample in a study of OX40 agonist ivuxolimab in advanced cancers. The library was obtained by the immunoSEQ multiplex PCR assay. TCRdb's version of the immuneACCESS table is confined to in-frame rearrangements and falls short of the full clone set. An unresolved V gene accounts for under half of the shortfall where checked; the remainder is of unknown origin. In all, the sample holds roughly 68,000 clones, and 65% to 90% of those were seen once. The top ten constitute under 2% of the sample. The specimen comprised CD4+ or CD8+ T cells sorted from blood, sampled in a trial of the OX40 agonist ivuxolimab. Receptor source: an adult with an advanced solid tumor such as melanoma, head and neck, liver or kidney cancer.

The V and J genes are TRBV7-2 and TRBJ2-7; D might be TRBD1 (6 bases). Germline V lookup: CDR1 SGHTA, CDR2 FQGNSA. The CDR3 has 14 residues. The V end lost 6 bases, the J end lost 0 bases, and 12 bases lay between the germline ends. The DNA for the CDR3 is TGTGCCAGCAGTCCCGACAGGATCTCCTACGAGCAGTACTTC. The encoded protein is CASSPDRISYEQYF.

This chain joins TRBV28 and TRBJ2-1; D is perhaps TRBD1 (5 bases). The CDR3 has 13 amino acids. Germline loops: CDR1 MDHEN, CDR2 SYDVKM. Trimming stripped 7 bases from V and 8 bases from J, with 15 bases between. The CDR3 spells CASNWQGRDEQFF. For the CDR3, the DNA is TGTGCCAGCAACTGGCAGGGTAGGGATGAGCAGTTCTTC.